A selection of T cell receptor beta chains follows, all from one sample in a study of blood T cell repertoires in COVID-19. Data came from immunoSEQ multiplex PCR; TCRdb stores just in-frame clones and leaves some out. The sample shows over 85,000 clones, more than 75% of them seen only once. The sample comprised peripheral blood. These receptors originate from a man aged 45-65 years with active or convalescent COVID-19. The CDR3 runs from the conserved cysteine through the conserved F or W. The D gene is left open where the match is weak. Some rows have no size entry. The others give once, few or many, or a class for an expanded clone.

size: .; J: TRBJ1-5; D: .; V: TRBV7-6; DNA: TGTGCCAGCAGCTTGATGGGAGAAGGGCCCCAGCATTTT; CDR3: CASSLMGEGPQHF
size: .; J: TRBJ1-1; D: TRBD1; V: TRBV18; DNA: TGTGCCAGCTCTACAGGGGGGAACACTGAAGCTTTCTTT; CDR3: CASSTGGNTEAFF
size: .; J: TRBJ1-1; D: .; V: TRBV6-5; DNA: TGTGCCAGCAGGCAACAGGGCGACACTGAAGCTTTCTTT; CDR3: CASRQQGDTEAFF
size: .; J: TRBJ2-3; D: .; V: TRBV3-1/TRBV3-2; DNA: TGTGCCAGCAGCCAAAGGAGGCGGACGATTAAGAAATTGACTAGCACAGATACGCAGTATTTT; CDR3: CASSQRRRTIKKLTSTDTQYF
size: .; J: TRBJ2-3; D: TRBD1; V: TRBV7-2; DNA: TGTGCCAGCAACACCAGGGGGACAGATACGCAGTATTTT; CDR3: CASNTRGTDTQYF
size: .; J: TRBJ1-5; D: .; V: TRBV14; DNA: TGTGCCAGCAGCCAAGAGGAGGGAAATCAGCCCCAGCATTTT; CDR3: CASSQEEGNQPQHF
size: once; J: TRBJ1-5; D: .; V: TRBV7-9; DNA: TGTGCCAGCAGCTTAGACTCTCTGCCCCAGCATTTT; CDR3: CASSLDSLPQHF
size: .; J: TRBJ2-2; D: .; V: TRBV2; DNA: TGTGCCAGCAGTGATAAATCTTTCACCGGGGAGCTGTTTTTT; CDR3: CASSDKSFTGELFF
size: .; J: TRBJ1-4; D: TRBD1; V: TRBV7-2; DNA: TGTGCCAGCAGCAGAAGGACAGGGTTTAATGAAAAACTGTTTTTT; CDR3: CASSRRTGFNEKLFF
size: .; J: TRBJ1-4; D: .; V: TRBV27; DNA: TGTGCCAGCAGGCGGGGGACGATGGCTAATGAAAAACTGTTTTTT; CDR3: CASRRGTMANEKLFF
size: .; J: TRBJ2-5; D: .; V: TRBV14; DNA: TGTGCCAGCAGCCCTAACAGATTCCAAGAGACCCAGTACTTC; CDR3: CASSPNRFQETQYF
size: many; J: TRBJ2-1; D: TRBD2; V: TRBV6-5; DNA: TGTGCCAGCAGTTGGGGCGATCTAGCGGGTGAGCAGTTCTTC; CDR3: CASSWGDLAGEQFF
size: .; J: TRBJ1-5; D: .; V: TRBV19; DNA: TGTGCCAGTAGTTCAAAGACAGGCTTCGATAGCAATCAGCCCCAGCATTTT; CDR3: CASSSKTGFDSNQPQHF
size: .; J: TRBJ2-3; D: .; V: TRBV5-1; DNA: TGCGCCAGCAGCTTGACCTCCAACAGCTTAATCACAGATACGCAGTATTTT; CDR3: CASSLTSNSLITDTQYF
size: .; J: TRBJ2-7; D: .; V: TRBV4-1; DNA: TGCGCCAGCAGCCAGGGAGGACACGGCCTCGGTGGGCAGTACTTC; CDR3: CASSQGGHGLGGQYF
size: .; J: TRBJ2-2; D: .; V: TRBV11-2; DNA: TGTGCCAGCAGCACGGGACAATACACCGGGGAGCTGTTTTTT; CDR3: CASSTGQYTGELFF
size: .; J: TRBJ2-3; D: .; V: TRBV5-1; DNA: TGCGCCAGCGCCCGGGGATCCACAGATACGCAGTATTTT; CDR3: CASARGSTDTQYF
size: .; J: TRBJ2-3; D: .; V: TRBV28; DNA: TGTGCCAGCAGTTTACGAGGGGGTTGGACAGATACGCAGTATTTT; CDR3: CASSLRGGWTDTQYF
size: .; J: TRBJ2-2; D: .; V: TRBV4-2; DNA: TGTGCCAGCAGCCAAGATCCTCTGAACACCGGGGAGCTGTTTTTT; CDR3: CASSQDPLNTGELFF
size: once; J: TRBJ2-5; D: .; V: TRBV24-1; DNA: TGTGCCACCAGGGGACACTATGAAGAGACCCAGTACTTC; CDR3: CATRGHYEETQYF
size: .; J: TRBJ2-5; D: TRBD1; V: TRBV6-6; DNA: TGTGCCAGCACCAGGGACAGCCAGGAGACCCAGTACTTC; CDR3: CASTRDSQETQYF
size: .; J: TRBJ1-2; D: TRBD1; V: TRBV10-3; DNA: TGTGCCATCACCGCCGGACAGGGGAGAAACTATGGCTACACCTTC; CDR3: CAITAGQGRNYGYTF
size: .; J: TRBJ2-7; D: TRBD2; V: TRBV4-3; DNA: TGCGCCAGCAGCCAAGATCGGAGCGGGGGAGCCTACGAGCAGTACTTC; CDR3: CASSQDRSGGAYEQYF
size: .; J: TRBJ1-5; D: .; V: TRBV18; DNA: TGTGCCAGCTCGGCCGCAATGGGCACAGTTCAGCCCCAGCATTTT; CDR3: CASSAAMGTVQPQHF
size: .; J: TRBJ2-7; D: .; V: TRBV5-1; DNA: TGCGCCAGCAGCTTCGCAGTAGGACAGGGAGGGGACGAGCAGTACTTC; CDR3: CASSFAVGQGGDEQYF
size: .; J: TRBJ2-1; D: TRBD2; V: TRBV2; DNA: TGTGCCAGCAGATTAGCGGGCCTCTCCTACAATGAGCAGTTCTTC; CDR3: CASRLAGLSYNEQFF
size: .; J: TRBJ2-3; D: .; V: TRBV2; DNA: TGTGCCAGCAATGCGGCAGATACGCAGTATTTT; CDR3: CASNAADTQYF
size: .; J: TRBJ1-1; D: .; V: TRBV5-1; DNA: TGCGCCAGCAGCGTACAGGGATTTCTCGGTGAAGCTTTCTTT; CDR3: CASSVQGFLGEAFF
size: .; J: TRBJ2-3; D: TRBD1; V: TRBV2; DNA: TGTGCCAGCAGTGACAACGGACAGGGCACAGATACGCAGTATTTT; CDR3: CASSDNGQGTDTQYF
size: .; J: TRBJ2-1; D: .; V: TRBV28; DNA: TGTGCCAGCAGACTCCAGGGCTATGAGCAGTTCTTC; CDR3: CASRLQGYEQFF
size: .; J: TRBJ2-3; D: TRBD2; V: TRBV2; DNA: TGTGCCAGCAATCTTCGCGGGGGGGAGGCAGATACGCAGTATTTT; CDR3: CASNLRGGEADTQYF
size: .; J: TRBJ1-5; D: .; V: TRBV3-1/TRBV3-2; DNA: TGTGCCAGCAGCCAAGACGGGAATCAGCCCCAGCATTTT; CDR3: CASSQDGNQPQHF
size: .; J: TRBJ1-1; D: .; V: TRBV6-6; DNA: TGTGCCAGCAGTTACGCCAGGGGCACTGAAGCTTTCTTT; CDR3: CASSYARGTEAFF
size: .; J: TRBJ2-7; D: .; V: TRBV10-2; DNA: TGCGCCAGCAGTGAGATTGGGGGGGCCTCCTACGAGCAGTACTTC; CDR3: CASSEIGGASYEQYF
size: .; J: TRBJ2-7; D: TRBD1; V: TRBV5-4; DNA: TGTGCCAGCAGCTTCATGGACAGGGAATTGGACGAGCAGTACTTC; CDR3: CASSFMDRELDEQYF
size: .; J: TRBJ2-2; D: TRBD2; V: TRBV7-2; DNA: TGTGCCAGCAGCTTAAGGTCAGCGGGAGGCACCGGGGAGCTGTTTTTT; CDR3: CASSLRSAGGTGELFF
size: once; J: TRBJ1-2; D: TRBD1; V: TRBV10-3; DNA: TGTGCCATCAGTGAGTCGACGGGACAGGGGGCTGATTATGGCTACACCTTC; CDR3: CAISESTGQGADYGYTF
size: .; J: TRBJ1-4; D: .; V: TRBV7-9; DNA: TGTGCCAGCAGCTTAGCGATGGCACCTAATGAAAAACTGTTTTTT; CDR3: CASSLAMAPNEKLFF
size: .; J: TRBJ1-2; D: .; V: TRBV6-1; DNA: TGTGCCAGCAGTGACCTGAACTATGGCTACACCTTC; CDR3: CASSDLNYGYTF
size: .; J: TRBJ2-1; D: TRBD2; V: TRBV20-1; DNA: TGCAGTGCTAGTGGGCGAGCGGGGAAGAGCTCCTACAATGAGCAGTTCTTC; CDR3: CSASGRAGKSSYNEQFF
size: few; J: TRBJ2-5; D: TRBD1; V: TRBV7-6; DNA: TGTGCCAGCAGCTTACGGGACAGGGGGATTAATCAAGAGACCCAGTACTTC; CDR3: CASSLRDRGINQETQYF
size: .; J: TRBJ1-6; D: .; V: TRBV4-2; DNA: TGTGCCAGCAGCCAAGGGGCCGGGACTGAATATTCACCCCTCCACTTT; CDR3: CASSQGAGTEYSPLHF
size: .; J: TRBJ2-5; D: .; V: TRBV12-3/TRBV12-4; DNA: TGTGCCAGCAGTTTCGGGAGCAAAGAGACCCAGTACTTC; CDR3: CASSFGSKETQYF
size: .; J: TRBJ1-6; D: TRBD1; V: TRBV19; DNA: TGTGCCAGTAGTTCTCCGGGACAGAATCTCAATTCACCCCTCCACTTT; CDR3: CASSSPGQNLNSPLHF
size: .; J: TRBJ1-4; D: TRBD1; V: TRBV24-1; DNA: TGTGCCACCAGTGACCCCGGACAGGGAGTTGAAAAACTGTTTTTT; CDR3: CATSDPGQGVEKLFF
size: few; J: TRBJ1-3; D: .; V: TRBV7-9; DNA: TGTGCCAGCAGACCTAACAGGGACACCATATATTTT; CDR3: CASRPNRDTIYF
size: .; J: TRBJ2-5; D: TRBD2; V: TRBV7-8; DNA: TGTGCCAGCACTCGACGGGCGGGGGAACAAGAGACCCAGTACTTC; CDR3: CASTRRAGEQETQYF
size: .; J: TRBJ1-2; D: TRBD1; V: TRBV2; DNA: TGTGCCAGCAGTGATCAGGGGGCTGGTGGGGAGGATGGCTACACCTTC; CDR3: CASSDQGAGGEDGYTF
size: .; J: TRBJ1-2; D: .; V: TRBV4-1; DNA: TGCGCCAGCAGCCAAGATTCGGACAGCGCGGGGGACTATGGCTACACCTTC; CDR3: CASSQDSDSAGDYGYTF
size: .; J: TRBJ1-4; D: .; V: TRBV27; DNA: TGTGCCAGCAGGTTGAACCAGGGAGAAAAACTGTTTTTT; CDR3: CASRLNQGEKLFF
size: .; J: TRBJ2-1; D: TRBD2; V: TRBV2; DNA: TGTGCCAGCAGTGAAAGGTCTAGCGGGTTATACAATGAGCAGTTCTTC; CDR3: CASSERSSGLYNEQFF
size: .; J: TRBJ2-3; D: .; V: TRBV7-9; DNA: TGTGCCAGCAGCCCTCAGTCCTCGTCCACAGATACGCAGTATTTT; CDR3: CASSPQSSSTDTQYF
size: few; J: TRBJ2-7; D: TRBD1; V: TRBV6-4; DNA: TGTGCCAGCCATTTGGACAGGGACATCCTGGCCTACGAGCAGTACTTC; CDR3: CASHLDRDILAYEQYF
size: once; J: TRBJ1-3; D: .; V: TRBV10-3; DNA: TGTGCCATGGGGGGAGGCTCTGGAAACACCATATATTTT; CDR3: CAMGGGSGNTIYF
size: .; J: TRBJ1-1; D: TRBD1; V: TRBV5-5; DNA: TGTGCCAGCAGCCCGGGACAGGGGGCCCCGGGCGCTGAAGCTTTCTTT; CDR3: CASSPGQGAPGAEAFF
size: .; J: TRBJ2-5; D: .; V: TRBV6-5; DNA: TGTGCCAGCAGTTACACCCCGGGGGAAGGTGGCGAGACCCAGTACTTC; CDR3: CASSYTPGEGGETQYF
size: .; J: TRBJ1-4; D: .; V: TRBV25-1; DNA: TGTGCCAGCAGTGAATGGGGGACATCAAATGAAAAACTGTTTTTT; CDR3: CASSEWGTSNEKLFF
size: .; J: TRBJ1-2; D: TRBD1; V: TRBV27; DNA: TGTGCCAGCAAACTCCTTAGTAGACAGGGTACTAACTATGGCTACACCTTC; CDR3: CASKLLSRQGTNYGYTF
size: .; J: TRBJ2-1; D: TRBD1; V: TRBV7-9; DNA: TGTGCCAGCAGCGGAGGACAGGGATCCTCCTACAATGAGCAGTTCTTC; CDR3: CASSGGQGSSYNEQFF